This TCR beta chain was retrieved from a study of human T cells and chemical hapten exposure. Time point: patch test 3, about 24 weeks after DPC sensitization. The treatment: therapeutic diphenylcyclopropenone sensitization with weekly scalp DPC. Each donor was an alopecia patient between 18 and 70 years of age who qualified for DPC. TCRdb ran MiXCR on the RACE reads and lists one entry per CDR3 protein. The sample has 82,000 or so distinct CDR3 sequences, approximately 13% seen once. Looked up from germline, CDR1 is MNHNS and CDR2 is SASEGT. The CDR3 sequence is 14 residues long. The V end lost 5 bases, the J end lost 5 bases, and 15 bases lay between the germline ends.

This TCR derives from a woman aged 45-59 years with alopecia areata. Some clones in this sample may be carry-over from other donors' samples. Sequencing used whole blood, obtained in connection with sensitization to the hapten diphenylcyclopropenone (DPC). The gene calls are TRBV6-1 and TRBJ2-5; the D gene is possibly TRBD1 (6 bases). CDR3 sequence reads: CASSRDMGHETQYF. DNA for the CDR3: TGTGCCAGCAGTAGGGATATGGGACACGAGACCCAGTACTTC.